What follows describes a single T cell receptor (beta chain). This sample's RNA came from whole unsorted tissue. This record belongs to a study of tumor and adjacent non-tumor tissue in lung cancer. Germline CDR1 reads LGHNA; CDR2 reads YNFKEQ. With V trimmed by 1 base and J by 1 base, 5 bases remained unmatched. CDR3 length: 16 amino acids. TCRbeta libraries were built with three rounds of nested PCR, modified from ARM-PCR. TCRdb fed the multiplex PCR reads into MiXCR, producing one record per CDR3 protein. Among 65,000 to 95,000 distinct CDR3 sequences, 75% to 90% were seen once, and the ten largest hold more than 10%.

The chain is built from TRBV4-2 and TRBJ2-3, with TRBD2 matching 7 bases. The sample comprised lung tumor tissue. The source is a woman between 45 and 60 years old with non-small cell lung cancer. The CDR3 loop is CASSQGGGLCTDTQYF. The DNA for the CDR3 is TGTGCCAGCAGCCAAGGGGGGGGACTATGCACAGATACGCAGTATTTT.